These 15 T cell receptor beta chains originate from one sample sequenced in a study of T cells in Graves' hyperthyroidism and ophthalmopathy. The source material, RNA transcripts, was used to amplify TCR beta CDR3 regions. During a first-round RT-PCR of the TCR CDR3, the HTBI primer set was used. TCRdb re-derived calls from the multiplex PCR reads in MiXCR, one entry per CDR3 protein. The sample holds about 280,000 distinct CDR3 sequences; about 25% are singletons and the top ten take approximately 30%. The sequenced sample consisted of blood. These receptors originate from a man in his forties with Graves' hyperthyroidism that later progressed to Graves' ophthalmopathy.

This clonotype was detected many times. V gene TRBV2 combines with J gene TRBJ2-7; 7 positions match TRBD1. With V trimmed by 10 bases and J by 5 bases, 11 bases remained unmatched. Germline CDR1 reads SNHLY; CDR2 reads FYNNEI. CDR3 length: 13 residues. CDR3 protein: CAIMDRQLNEQYF. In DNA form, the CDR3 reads TGTGCCATCATGGACAGGCAACTGAACGAGCAGTACTTC.

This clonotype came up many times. CDR3 nucleotides: TGTGCCAGCAGTTTCGAAGATGATATACAGGGTGGTGGCTACACCTTC. Protein product: CASSFEDDIQGGGYTF. The rearrangement uses TRBV28 and TRBJ1-2; a possible D gene is TRBD1 (6 bases). CDR3 length: 16 residues. Germline V gives CDR1 MDHEN, CDR2 SYDVKM. V was trimmed by 3 bases and J by 7 bases, leaving 21 bases between them.

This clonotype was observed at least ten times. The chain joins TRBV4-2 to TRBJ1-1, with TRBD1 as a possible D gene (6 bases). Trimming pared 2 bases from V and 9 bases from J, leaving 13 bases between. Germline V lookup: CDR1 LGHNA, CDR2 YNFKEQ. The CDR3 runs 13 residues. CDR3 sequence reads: CASSQTPDSQAFF. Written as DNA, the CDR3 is TGTGCCAGCAGCCAAACCCCGGACAGTCAAGCTTTCTTT.

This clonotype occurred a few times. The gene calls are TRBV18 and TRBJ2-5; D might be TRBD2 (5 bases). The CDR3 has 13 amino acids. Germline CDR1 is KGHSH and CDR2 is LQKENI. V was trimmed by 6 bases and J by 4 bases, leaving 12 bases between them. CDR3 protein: CASSPAAGETQYF. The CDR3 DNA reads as TGTGCCAGCTCCCCCGCCGCGGGAGAGACCCAGTACTTC.

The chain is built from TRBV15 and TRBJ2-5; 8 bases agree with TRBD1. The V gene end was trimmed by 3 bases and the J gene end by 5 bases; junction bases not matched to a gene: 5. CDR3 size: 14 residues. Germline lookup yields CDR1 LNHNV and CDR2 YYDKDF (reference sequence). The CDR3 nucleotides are TGTGCCACCAGCAGGGACAGGGATTGGGAGACCCAGTACTTC. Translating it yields CATSRDRDWETQYF.

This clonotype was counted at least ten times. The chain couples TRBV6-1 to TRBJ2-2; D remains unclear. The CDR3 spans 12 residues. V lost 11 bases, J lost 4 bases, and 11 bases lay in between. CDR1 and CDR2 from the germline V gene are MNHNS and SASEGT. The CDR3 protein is CAGTLITGELFF. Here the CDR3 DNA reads TGTGCCGGCACCCTGATCACCGGGGAGCTGTTTTTT.

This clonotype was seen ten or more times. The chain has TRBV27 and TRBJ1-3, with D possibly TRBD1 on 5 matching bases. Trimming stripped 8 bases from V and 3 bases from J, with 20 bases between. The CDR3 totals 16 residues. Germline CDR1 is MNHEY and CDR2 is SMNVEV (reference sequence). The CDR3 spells CASRLTGAKGGNTIYF. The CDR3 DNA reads TGTGCCAGCCGCCTCACCGGGGCAAAAGGTGGAAACACCATATATTTT.

Written as DNA, the CDR3 is TGTGCCAGCAGTTACAGACGTGACACTGAAGCTTTCTTT. Protein product: CASSYRRDTEAFF. The chain combines TRBV6-2 or TRBV6-3 with TRBJ1-1, with D uncertain. V was shortened by 2 bases and J by 3 bases, with 7 bases between the two germline ends. This CDR3 contains 13 residues. CDR1 MNHEY and CDR2 SVGEGT come from the germline V gene.

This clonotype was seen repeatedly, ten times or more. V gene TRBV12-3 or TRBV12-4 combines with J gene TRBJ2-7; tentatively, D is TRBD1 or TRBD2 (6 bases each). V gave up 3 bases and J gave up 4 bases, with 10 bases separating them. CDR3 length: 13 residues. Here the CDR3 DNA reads TGTGCCAGCAGTTTTGGGGGGCTTTACGAGCAGTACTTC. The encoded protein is CASSFGGLYEQYF.

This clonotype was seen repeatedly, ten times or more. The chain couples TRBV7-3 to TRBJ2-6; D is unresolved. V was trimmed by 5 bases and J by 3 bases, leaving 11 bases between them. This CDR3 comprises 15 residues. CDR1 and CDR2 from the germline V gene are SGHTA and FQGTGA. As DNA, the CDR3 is TGTGCCAGCAGCAAATCAAGGGATGGGGCCAACGTCCTGACTTTC. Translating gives CASSKSRDGANVLTF.

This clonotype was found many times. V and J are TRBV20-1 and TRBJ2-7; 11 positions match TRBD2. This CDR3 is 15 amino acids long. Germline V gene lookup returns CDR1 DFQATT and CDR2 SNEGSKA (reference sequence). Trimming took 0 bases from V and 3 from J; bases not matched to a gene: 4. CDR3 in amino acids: CSARDGTSGLYEQYF. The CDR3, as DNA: TGCAGTGCTAGAGACGGGACTAGCGGCCTCTACGAGCAGTACTTC.

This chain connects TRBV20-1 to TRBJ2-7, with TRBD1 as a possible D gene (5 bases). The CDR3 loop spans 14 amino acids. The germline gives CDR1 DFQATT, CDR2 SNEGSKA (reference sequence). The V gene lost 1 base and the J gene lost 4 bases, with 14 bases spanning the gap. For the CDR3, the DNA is TGCAGTGCTAGAGTAGGTCCCAGGGAATACGAGCAGTACTTC. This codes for CSARVGPREYEQYF.

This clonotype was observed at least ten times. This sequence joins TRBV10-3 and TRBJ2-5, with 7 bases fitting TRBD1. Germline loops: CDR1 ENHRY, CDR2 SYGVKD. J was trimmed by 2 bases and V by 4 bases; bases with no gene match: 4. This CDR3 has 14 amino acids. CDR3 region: CAISGQGKQETQYF. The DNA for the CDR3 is TGTGCCATCAGTGGACAGGGAAAACAAGAGACCCAGTACTTC.

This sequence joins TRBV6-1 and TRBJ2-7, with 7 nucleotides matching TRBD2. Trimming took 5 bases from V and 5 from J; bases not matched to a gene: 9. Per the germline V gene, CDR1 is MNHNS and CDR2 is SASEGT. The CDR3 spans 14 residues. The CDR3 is CASSLAREYDEQYF. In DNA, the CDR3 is TGTGCCAGCAGTCTTGCGCGGGAGTACGACGAGCAGTACTTC.

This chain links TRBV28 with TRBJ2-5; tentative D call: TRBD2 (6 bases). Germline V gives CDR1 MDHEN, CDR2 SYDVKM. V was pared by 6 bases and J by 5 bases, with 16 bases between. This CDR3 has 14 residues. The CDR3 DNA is TGTGCCAGCAGCCGTGAACTAGCAGGGGAGACCCAGTACTTC. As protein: CASSRELAGETQYF.